The present T cell receptor beta chain was sequenced within a study of T cells in Graves' hyperthyroidism and ophthalmopathy. Researchers took RNA transcripts and amplified the TCR beta CDR3 regions from them. TCR CDR3 regions were first amplified by RT-PCR with HTBI primers. TCRdb independently ran MiXCR on the multiplex PCR reads; one entry per CDR3 protein. The sample consists of tens of thousands of distinct CDR3 sequences, around 55% of them appearing once. General study results and limits: Peripheral blood also featured most of the thyroid clonotypes expanded above 0.001.

As to this clonotype: Its target is unknown.

The V end lost 8 bases, the J end lost 4 bases, and 8 bases lay between the germline ends. In germline, CDR1 is SNHLY, CDR2 FYNNEI. This CDR3 region has 11 residues. Diagnosis rested on symptoms, serum thyroxine and TRAb, thyroid ultrasound, and orbital computed tomography. The V gene is TRBV2, the J gene TRBJ1-2, with D unclear. Sequencing used peripheral blood or thyroid tissue (not recorded which). The sequence was collected from a man between 18 and 29 years old with Graves' hyperthyroidism. The CDR3 spells CASRVGYGYTF. In DNA form, the CDR3 reads TGTGCCAGCCGGGTCGGCTATGGCTACACCTTC.